The T cell receptor (beta chain) under discussion was sequenced for a study of PD-1 blockade in classical Hodgkin lymphoma. Described time point: newly diagnosed, previously untreated cHL patient sample. Broader study findings: Reasons behind the repertoire differences stay unclear, perhaps disease activity or earlier therapy.

Sequencing used immunoSEQ multiplex PCR; TCRdb keeps in-frame clones, though not all of them. The table includes roughly 29,000 clones, roughly 90% detected once. V was shortened by 4 bases and J by 9 bases, with 29 bases between the two germline ends. From germline, CDR1 is MNHEY and CDR2 SMNVEV (reference sequence). The CDR3 is 18 amino acids. Worth noting for this clone: As yet, its antigen is unknown.

The chain joins TRBV27 to TRBJ2-3; D may correspond to TRBD1 or TRBD2 (5 bases each). The clonotype comes from a human donor with classical Hodgkin lymphoma. Material: peripheral blood mononuclear cells (PBMCs). In nucleotides, the CDR3 is TGTGCCAGCAGTTACACCGTGGGGGTGGGCCTTAGCCCCCGGACGCAGTATTTT. Translating gives CASSYTVGVGLSPRTQYF.